The clone carrying this T cell receptor beta chain was counted between two and nine times. Its specificity is not known. Treatment here: over 15 received Ad26.COV2.S at low or high dose, single or two shots; about 5 received placebo; per-sample allocation not given. Sampling was done on day 63 after the first vaccine or placebo injection. These data are taken from a study of Ad26.COV2.S vaccination and SARS-CoV-2 variants. Study-level points and caveats: People who got the vaccine or the placebo had similar non-spike TCR breadth.

Using immunoSEQ multiplex PCR, the repertoire was profiled, and TCRdb retains in-frame clones only, with some absent. The table has about 350,000 clones, approximately 85% seen once. This clonotype was obtained from a person aged 18 to 59 who received the Ad26.COV2.S COVID-19 vaccine or a placebo. The source was peripheral blood, collected in a trial of Ad26.COV2.S vaccine versus placebo.

Here the CDR3 DNA reads TGTGCCTGGGGGTTGGGGAGTGAAAAACTGTTTTTT. It specifies CAWGLGSEKLFF. The chain has TRBV30 and TRBJ1-4; no clear D gene. This CDR3 comprises 12 residues. Germline V gene sequence: CDR1 GTSNPN, CDR2 SVGIG (reference sequence). Trimming shortened V by 5 bases and J by 7 bases, and 11 bases separated the two germline ends.